The source of this T cell receptor beta chain is a study of shared clonotypes between healthy human individuals. This CDR3 region has 16 residues. Germline CDR1 and CDR2: SGHAT and FQNNGV. V was clipped by 5 bases and J by 4 bases; unmatched bases: 13. Assay used: immunoSEQ multiplex PCR; TCRdb lists only in-frame clones, some missing. The profile covers fewer than 1 million clones, with around 96% appearing a single time and under 0.25% taken by the ten largest. Naive CD8 cells comprised CD45RO-negative, CCR7-positively selected cells, excluding terminally differentiated effector memory CD45RA+ cells.

The sequence came from a man aged 25-40 years in good health. Sequenced sample: naive CD8+ T cells sorted from blood. This chain connects TRBV11-2 to TRBJ2-5; 7 nucleotides match TRBD1. This CDR3 reads CASSTVKTGFAETQYF. The CDR3 DNA reads as TGTGCCAGCAGCACCGTAAAGACAGGGTTCGCAGAGACCCAGTACTTC.